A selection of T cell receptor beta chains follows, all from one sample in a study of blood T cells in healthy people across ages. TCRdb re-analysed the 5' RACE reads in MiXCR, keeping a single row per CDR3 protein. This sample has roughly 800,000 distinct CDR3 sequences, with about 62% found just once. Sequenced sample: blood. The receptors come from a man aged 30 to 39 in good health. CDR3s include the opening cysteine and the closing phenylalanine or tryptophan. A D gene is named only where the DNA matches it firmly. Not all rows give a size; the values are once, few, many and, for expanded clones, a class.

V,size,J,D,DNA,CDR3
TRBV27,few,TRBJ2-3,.,TGTGCCAGCAGTTCGGTAGACACAGATACGCAGTATTTT,CASSSVDTDTQYF
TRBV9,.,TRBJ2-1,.,TGTGCCAGTGGCGGGTACGATGAGCAGTTCTTC,CASGGYDEQFF
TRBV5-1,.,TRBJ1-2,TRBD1,TGCGCCAGCAGCTTGGAAGGGACGACAGGGGGGATCGGAGGCTACACCTTC,CASSLEGTTGGIGGYTF
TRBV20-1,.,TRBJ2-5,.,TGCAGTGCTAGAGAACAAGCGACCCAGTACTTC,CSAREQATQYF
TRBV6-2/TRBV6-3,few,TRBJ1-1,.,TGTGCCAGCAGAACCCCCCAGGTGAACACTGAAGCTTTCTTT,CASRTPQVNTEAFF
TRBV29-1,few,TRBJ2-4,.,TGCAGCGTTACGGGGGGCGCGGACATTCAGTACTTC,CSVTGGADIQYF
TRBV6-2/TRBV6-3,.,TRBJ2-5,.,TGTGCCACCACCGAGGATTTCCAGACCCAGTACTTC,CATTEDFQTQYF
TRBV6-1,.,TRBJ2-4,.,TGTGCCAGCAGTGGCACAGGGACGTTAACCAAAAACATTCAGTACTTC,CASSGTGTLTKNIQYF
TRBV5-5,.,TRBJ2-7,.,TGTGCCAACAGCTTGGCCAGCCAGACTTCCTACGAGCAGTACTTC,CANSLASQTSYEQYF
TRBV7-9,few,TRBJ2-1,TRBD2,TGTGCCAGCAGCTCACGACTAGCGGGAGCCGGCCGCCATGAGCAGTTCTTC,CASSSRLAGAGRHEQFF
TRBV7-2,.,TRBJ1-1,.,TGTGCCAGCAGCGGACACATGAACACTGAAGCTTTCTTT,CASSGHMNTEAFF
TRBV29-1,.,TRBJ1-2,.,TGCAGCGTTGAAAGTTATGGCTACACCTTC,CSVESYGYTF
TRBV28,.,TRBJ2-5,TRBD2,TGTGCCAGCAGTTTACCTAGCGGGAGGGCCTTCAATGAGCAGTACTTC,CASSLPSGRAFNEQYF
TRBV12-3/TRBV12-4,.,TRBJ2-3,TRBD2,TGTGCCAGCAGTTTTGGGGGGGAAGATACGCAGTATTTT,CASSFGGEDTQYF
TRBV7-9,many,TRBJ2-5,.,TGTGCCAGCAGCTTAGTCGTTGAGACCCAGTACTTC,CASSLVVETQYF
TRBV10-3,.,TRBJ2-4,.,TGTGCCATCAGTGATCCGGGGTCGGACATTCAGTACTTC,CAISDPGSDIQYF
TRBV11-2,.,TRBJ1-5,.,.,CASSLGSFEQYFGAGNNQPQHF
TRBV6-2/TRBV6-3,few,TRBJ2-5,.,TGTGCCAGCAGTTACCAAAGGCGACAGAACCAAGAGACCCAGTACTTC,CASSYQRRQNQETQYF
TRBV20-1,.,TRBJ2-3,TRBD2,TGCAGTGCTAGAGAGTTCGGGACTAGCGGGGCTTCCACGGGGGATACGCAGTATTTT,CSAREFGTSGASTGDTQYF
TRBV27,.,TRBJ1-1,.,TGTGCCAGCAGTCCATACCCCGGACAGAGAGACACTGAAGCTTTCTTT,CASSPYPGQRDTEAFF
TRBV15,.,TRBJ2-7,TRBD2,TGTGCCACCAGCAGAATTAGCGGGATGGACGAGCAGTACTTC,CATSRISGMDEQYF